These 14 T cell receptor beta chains were sequenced from one sample in a study of OX40 agonist ivuxolimab in advanced cancers. Method: immunoSEQ multiplex PCR; TCRdb's copy keeps in-frame clones and lacks some. The data contain tens of thousands of clones, 92% of them seen just once; the ten biggest clones take up 0.55% to 0.65%. Sequenced material: CD4+ or CD8+ T cells sorted from blood, taken in a trial of the OX40 agonist ivuxolimab. These receptors were obtained from an adult with an advanced solid tumor such as melanoma, head and neck, liver or kidney cancer.

This clone was detected only once. J is TRBJ2-2 and V is TRBV11-2; tentatively, D is TRBD1 (6 bases). Germline CDR1 SGHAT, CDR2 FQNNGV. Trimming stripped 5 bases from V and 6 bases from J, with 16 bases between. CDR3 length equals 15 residues. The CDR3 loop reads CASSGDLGAAGELFF. The CDR3 DNA is TGTGCCAGCAGCGGCGATTTGGGGGCTGCCGGGGAGCTGTTTTTT. Full variable domain (remainder filled in from reference TRBV11-2 and TRBJ2-2): EAGVAQSPRYKIIEKRQSVAFWCNPISGHATLYWYQQILGQGPKLLIQFQNNGVVDDSQLPKDRFSAERLKGVDSTLKIQPAKLEDSAVYLCASSGDLGAAGELFFGEGSRLTVL.

The chain is built from TRBV6-5 and TRBJ2-7, with D possibly called TRBD1 or TRBD2 (5 bases each). Germline lookup yields CDR1 MNHEY and CDR2 SVGAGI. The CDR3 has 14 residues. V was pared by 6 bases and J by 0 bases, with 12 bases between. The CDR3 is CASRKEGNSYEQYF. In DNA form, the CDR3 reads TGTGCCAGCAGAAAAGAGGGGAACTCCTACGAGCAGTACTTC.

This chain joins TRBV6-1 and TRBJ1-1, with 8 bases fitting TRBD1. Per germline, CDR1 MNHNS and CDR2 SASEGT. Trimming removed 7 bases from V and 0 bases from J; junction bases left unmatched: 4. This CDR3 region has 14 residues. The CDR3 region is CASTQGAMNTEAFF. The CDR3 DNA is TGTGCCAGCACTCAGGGGGCGATGAACACTGAAGCTTTCTTT.

The genes are TRBV5-1 and TRBJ1-4, with 10 bases lining up with TRBD1. Trimming took 0 bases from V and 11 from J; bases not matched to a gene: 7. Germline CDR1 SGHRS, CDR2 YFSETQ. There are 15 residues in the CDR3. CDR3 sequence reads: CASSLAGTGADKLFF. The CDR3 nucleotides read TGCGCCAGCAGCTTGGCAGGGACAGGGGCCGACAAACTGTTTTTT.

The gene calls are TRBV12-5 and TRBJ2-1; D is unclear. V lost 4 bases to trimming and J lost 0 bases, with 13 bases between them. This CDR3 comprises 16 residues. Germline CDR1 LGHNT, CDR2 FRNRAP. The CDR3 here is CASGSQVLSSYNEQFF. CDR3 in DNA: TGTGCTAGTGGTTCGCAGGTCCTTTCCTCCTACAATGAGCAGTTCTTC.

The chain uses TRBV4-1 and TRBJ1-1; D is unresolved. Germline lookup yields CDR1 MGHRA and CDR2 YSYEKL. The CDR3 covers 15 residues. Trimming shortened V by 2 bases and J by 0 bases, and 10 bases separated the two germline ends. The CDR3 DNA follows: TGCGCCAGCAGCCAATCCTGGGCCTTGAACACTGAAGCTTTCTTT. As protein: CASSQSWALNTEAFF.

The chain recombines TRBV11-2 with TRBJ2-1; tentatively, D is TRBD1 (6 bases). Germline CDR1 reads SGHAT; CDR2 reads FQNNGV. The germline V and J ends were trimmed by 2 bases and 12 bases, with 11 bases remaining between them. The CDR3 totals 12 residues. The CDR3 DNA reads as TGTGCCAGCAGCTTATGGGACACGCTGCAGTTCTTC. Protein sequence: CASSLWDTLQFF.

The chain employs TRBV11-2 and TRBJ2-5; 11 bases line up with TRBD2. The junction had 5 bases not matched to a gene; V was cut back by 4 bases and J by 1 base. Per the germline V gene, CDR1 is SGHAT and CDR2 is FQNNGV. The CDR3 length is 16 residues. The DNA of the CDR3 is TGTGCCAGCAGCTCCCGGACTAGCGGGTTCCAAGAGACCCAGTACTTC. Protein: CASSSRTSGFQETQYF.

The chain has TRBV25-1 and TRBJ1-4; a possible D gene is TRBD1 (5 bases). The V gene lost 3 bases and the J gene lost 0 bases, with 11 bases spanning the gap. This CDR3 region has 16 residues. Germline values: CDR1 MGHDK, CDR2 SYGVNS. CDR3 region: CASSEGQRATNEKLFF. CDR3 nucleotides: TGTGCCAGCAGTGAGGGGCAGCGAGCAACTAATGAAAAACTGTTTTTT. Variable domain in full (rest from reference TRBV25-1 and TRBJ1-4): EADIYQTPRYLVIGTGKKITLECSQTMGHDKMYWYQQDPGMELHLIHYSYGVNSTEKGDLSSESTVSRIRTEHFPLTLESARPSHTSQYLCASSEGQRATNEKLFFGSGTQLSVL.

Regarding this clone: Other DNA sequences of this sample code for an identical CDR3. The rearrangement links TRBV4-2 to TRBJ2-2; the D call may be TRBD1 or TRBD2 (7 bases each). Per the germline V gene, CDR1 is LGHNA and CDR2 is YNFKEQ. Between the trimmed V and J ends, which lost 3 bases and 3 bases, there was a span of 11 bases. This CDR3 has 15 amino acids. The CDR3 loop reads CASSQGGTDTGELFF. As DNA, the CDR3 is TGTGCCAGCAGCCAGGGAGGGACAGACACCGGGGAGCTGTTTTTT.

CDR3 nucleotide sequence: TGTGCCAGCGAGTCGGGACAGCTCTCTGGAAACACCATATATTTT. Protein sequence: CASESGQLSGNTIYF. This chain links TRBV19 with TRBJ1-3, with TRBD1 identical over 7 bases. The CDR3 is made up of 15 amino acids. CDR1 is LNHDA, CDR2 SQIVND, per germline (reference sequence). Germline trimming cut 9 bases from V and 0 bases from J; bases unmatched to any gene: 8.

J is TRBJ1-1 and V is TRBV9; D is ambiguous. This CDR3 has 14 amino acids. V lost 0 bases and J 3 bases, leaving 9 bases between the germline ends. Germline V gene lookup returns CDR1 SGDLS and CDR2 YYNGEE. CDR3 sequence: CASSVVGGDTEAFF. The CDR3 nucleotides are TGTGCCAGCAGCGTAGTGGGAGGCGACACTGAAGCTTTCTTT.

V usage is TRBV2 and J usage is TRBJ1-4; possible D gene TRBD1, 6 bases. Germline V lookup: CDR1 SNHLY, CDR2 FYNNEI. The V gene lost 7 bases and the J gene lost 6 bases, with 15 bases spanning the gap. The CDR3 runs to 14 residues. CDR3 residues: CASTRRGADEKLFF. The CDR3 coding sequence is TGTGCCAGCACCCGGCGGGGGGCGGATGAAAAACTGTTTTTT.

V gene TRBV19 combines with J gene TRBJ1-3, with D hard to call. CDR3 size: 11 residues. Germline loops: CDR1 LNHDA, CDR2 SQIVND (reference sequence). V lost 3 bases and J 7 bases, leaving 4 bases between the germline ends. The CDR3 nucleotides read TGTGCCAGTAGTATTTTGAACACCATATATTTT. Translating gives CASSILNTIYF.